Sequencing of this TCR beta chain was carried out in a study of cytomegalovirus exposure and HLA in healthy donors. Findings of the study overall: A few chains tied to CMV proved CMV antigen-specific in vitro.

Only in-frame clones appear in the TCRdb table, and some are missing; sequencing was by immunoSEQ multiplex PCR. Counted here are 95,000 to 120,000 clones, approximately 86% occurring once; the ten biggest clones make up over 2.5%. This clone was detected only once. Its antigen remains unidentified. The TCR originated in a woman aged 18-29 years in good health and CMV-seronegative. The specimen was PBMCs.

CDR3 residues: CSVPHSGGLTDTQYF. The CDR3, as DNA: TGCAGCGTTCCACATAGCGGGGGGCTCACAGATACGCAGTATTTT. The chain joins TRBV29-1 to TRBJ2-3; 10 bases are shared with TRBD2. Germline assignment: CDR1 SQVTM and CDR2 ANQGSEA. There are 15 residues in the CDR3. V was clipped by 5 bases and J by 2 bases; unmatched bases: 7.